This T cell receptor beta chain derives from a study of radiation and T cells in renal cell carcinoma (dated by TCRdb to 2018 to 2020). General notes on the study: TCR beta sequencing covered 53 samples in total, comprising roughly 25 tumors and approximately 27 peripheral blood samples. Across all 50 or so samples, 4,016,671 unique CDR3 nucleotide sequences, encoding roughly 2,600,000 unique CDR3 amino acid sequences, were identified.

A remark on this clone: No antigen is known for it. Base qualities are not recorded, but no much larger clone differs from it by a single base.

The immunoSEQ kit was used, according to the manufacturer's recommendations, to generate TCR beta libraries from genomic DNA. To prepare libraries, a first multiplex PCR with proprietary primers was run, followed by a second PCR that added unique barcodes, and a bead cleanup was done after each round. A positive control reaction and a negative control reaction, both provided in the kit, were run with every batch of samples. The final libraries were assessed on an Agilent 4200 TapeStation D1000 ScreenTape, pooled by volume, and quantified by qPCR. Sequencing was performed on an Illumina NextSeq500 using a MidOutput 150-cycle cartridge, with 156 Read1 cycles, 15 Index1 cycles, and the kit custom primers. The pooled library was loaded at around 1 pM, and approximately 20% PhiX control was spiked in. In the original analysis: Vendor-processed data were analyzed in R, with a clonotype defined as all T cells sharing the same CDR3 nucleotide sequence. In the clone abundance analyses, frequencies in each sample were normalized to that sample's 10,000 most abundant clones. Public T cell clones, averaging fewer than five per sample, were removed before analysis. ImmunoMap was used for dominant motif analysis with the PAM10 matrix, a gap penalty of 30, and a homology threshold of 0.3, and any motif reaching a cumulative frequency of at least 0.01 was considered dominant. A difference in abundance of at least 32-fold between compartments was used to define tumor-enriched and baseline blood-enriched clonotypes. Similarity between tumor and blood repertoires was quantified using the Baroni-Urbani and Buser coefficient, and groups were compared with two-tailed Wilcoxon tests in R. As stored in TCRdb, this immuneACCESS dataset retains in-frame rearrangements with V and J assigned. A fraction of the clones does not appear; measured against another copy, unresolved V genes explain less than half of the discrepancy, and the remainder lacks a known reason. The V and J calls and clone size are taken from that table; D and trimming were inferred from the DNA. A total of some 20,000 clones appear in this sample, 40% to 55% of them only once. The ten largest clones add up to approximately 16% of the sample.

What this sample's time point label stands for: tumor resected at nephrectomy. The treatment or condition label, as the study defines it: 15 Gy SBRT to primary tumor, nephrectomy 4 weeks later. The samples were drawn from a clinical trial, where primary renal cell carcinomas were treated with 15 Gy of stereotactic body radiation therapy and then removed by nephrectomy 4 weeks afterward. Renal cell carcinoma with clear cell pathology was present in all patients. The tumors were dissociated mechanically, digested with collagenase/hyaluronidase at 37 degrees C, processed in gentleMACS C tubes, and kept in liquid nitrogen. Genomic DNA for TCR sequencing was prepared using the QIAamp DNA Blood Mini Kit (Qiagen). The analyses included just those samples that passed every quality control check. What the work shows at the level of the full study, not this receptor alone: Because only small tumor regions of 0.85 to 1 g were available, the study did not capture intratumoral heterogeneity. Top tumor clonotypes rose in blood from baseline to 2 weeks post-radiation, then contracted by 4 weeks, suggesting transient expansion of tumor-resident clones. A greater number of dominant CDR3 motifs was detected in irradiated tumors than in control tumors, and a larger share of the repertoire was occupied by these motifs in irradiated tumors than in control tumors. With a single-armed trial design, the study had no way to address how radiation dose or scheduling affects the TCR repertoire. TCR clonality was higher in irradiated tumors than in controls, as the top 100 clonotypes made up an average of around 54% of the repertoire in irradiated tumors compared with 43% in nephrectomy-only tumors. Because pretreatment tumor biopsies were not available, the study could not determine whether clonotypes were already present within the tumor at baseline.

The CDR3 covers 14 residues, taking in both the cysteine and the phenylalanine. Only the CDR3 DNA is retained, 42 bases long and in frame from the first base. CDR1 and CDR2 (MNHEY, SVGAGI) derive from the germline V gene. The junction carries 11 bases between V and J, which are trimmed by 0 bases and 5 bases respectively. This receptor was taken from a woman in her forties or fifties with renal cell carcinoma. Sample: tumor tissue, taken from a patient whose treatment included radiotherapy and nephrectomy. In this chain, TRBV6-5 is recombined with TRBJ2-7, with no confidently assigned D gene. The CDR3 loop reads CASSYSRRVHEQYF. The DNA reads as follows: TGTGCCAGCAGTTACTCGAGAAGGGTCCACGAGCAGTACTTC.